The 13 T cell receptor beta chains below come from one sample, sequenced in a study of cytomegalovirus exposure and HLA in healthy donors. Use of 60 Vbeta and 13 Jbeta primers characterized the PCR. The data were produced by immunoSEQ multiplex PCR, yet TCRdb's version contains in-frame clones alone and is incomplete. The data hold about 120,000 clones, with roughly 80% observed a single time. The sample comprised PBMCs. These receptor sequences come from a woman in her forties or fifties in good health and CMV-seronegative.

V usage is TRBV5-4 and J usage is TRBJ1-6, with D possibly matching TRBD1 (6 bases). This CDR3 spans 17 amino acids. Germline V CDR1 and CDR2: SGHNT, YYREEE (reference sequence). V shed 0 bases and J shed 5 bases, with 15 bases lying between them. This CDR3 is CASSLAGSGTNNSPLHF. The DNA for the CDR3 is TGTGCCAGCAGCTTGGCCGGTAGTGGGACAAATAATTCACCCCTCCACTTT. The complete variable domain, with remaining parts taken from reference TRBV5-4 and TRBJ1-6, reads ETGVTQSPTHLIKTRGQQVTLRCSSQSGHNTVSWYQQALGQGPQFIFQYYREEENGRGNFPPRFSGLQFPNYSSELNVNALELDDSALYLCASSLAGSGTNNSPLHFGNGTRLTVT.

Regarding this clone: One end of the junction fails to match germline, which may point to a read error. The chain joins TRBV7-9 to TRBJ2-5; D might be TRBD2 (5 bases). The J call may be faulty, since TRBJ2-7 better matches the DNA end. Looked up from germline, CDR1 is SEHNR and CDR2 is FQNEAQ (reference sequence). The CDR3 contains 13 residues. CDR3 DNA: TGTTCCAGCAGCCGGGAAACTTCCTACGAGCAGTACTTC. It encodes CSSSRETSYEQYF.

As concerns this clone: Relative to the germline gene, one junction end is altered; a read error may explain this. The chain joins TRBV7-9 to TRBJ2-1; possible D gene TRBD1, 5 bases. Germline V CDR1 and CDR2: SEHNR, FQNEAQ (reference sequence). There are 14 residues in the CDR3. The CDR3 here is CSSSFRQQYNEQFF. The CDR3, as DNA: TGTTCCAGCAGCTTTAGACAGCAATACAATGAGCAGTTCTTC.

In this sample, this clone turned up once. The V and J genes are TRBV11-2 and TRBJ2-5, with TRBD2 identical over 8 bases. This CDR3 spans 16 amino acids. J gave up 0 bases and V 1 base, and 4 bases lay outside the gene matches. Germline values: CDR1 SGHAT, CDR2 FQNNGV. The chain's CDR3 is CASSLGLARYQETQYF. In DNA, the CDR3 is TGTGCCAGCAGCTTAGGACTAGCGCGTTACCAAGAGACCCAGTACTTC.

This chain connects TRBV2 to TRBJ1-1; possibly TRBD1 for D (5 bases). V was pared by 5 bases and J by 6 bases, with 16 bases between. CDR1 is SNHLY, CDR2 FYNNEI, per germline. The CDR3 is made up of 14 amino acids. CDR3 protein: CASSRGQGLSEAFF. The DNA for the CDR3 is TGTGCCAGCAGTAGAGGTCAGGGTCTCTCTGAAGCTTTCTTT.

This clone was detected a few times. This chain links TRBV18 with TRBJ1-1; TRBD1 is a possible D gene (5 bases). Germline V lookup: CDR1 KGHSH, CDR2 LQKENI. The CDR3 length is 14 residues. V was pared by 8 bases and J by 6 bases, with 19 bases between. CDR3 sequence: CASTTQSGPSEAFF. CDR3 nucleotides: TGTGCCAGCACGACTCAGTCAGGGCCGTCTGAAGCTTTCTTT. Looking up the rest from reference TRBV18 and TRBJ1-1 gives the full variable domain: NAGVMQNPRHLVRRRGQEARLRCSPMKGHSHVYWYRQLPEEGLKFMVYLQKENIIDESGMPKERFSAEFPKEGPSILRIQQVVRGDSAAYFCASTTQSGPSEAFFGQGTRLTVV.

This rearrangement joins TRBV7-3 to TRBJ2-5; D gene ambiguous. Trimming removed 5 bases from V and 7 bases from J, with 11 bases in between. CDR3 length equals 12 residues. CDR1 is SGHTA and CDR2 is FQGTGA in the germline V gene. CDR3: CASSVDLGTQYF. Here the CDR3 DNA reads TGTGCCAGCAGCGTTGACTTGGGGACCCAGTACTTC.

The chain joins TRBV30 to TRBJ2-7; no reliable D call. The CDR3 is 13 residues long. The V end was cut by 1 base, the J end by 2 bases, with 9 bases between. Germline loops: CDR1 GTSNPN, CDR2 SVGIG (reference sequence). DNA for the CDR3: TGTGCCTGGAGTGGTTGGCCAACCTACGAGCAGTACTTC. This encodes CAWSGWPTYEQYF.

Remarks on this clone: Distinct nucleotide sequences in the sample also encode this CDR3. The chain uses TRBV27 and TRBJ1-5; D ambiguous. The germline V gene has CDR1 MNHEY and CDR2 SMNVEV (reference sequence). The V and J ends lost 7 bases and 2 bases respectively, with 12 bases between them. The CDR3 totals 14 residues. This CDR3 reads CASNPLSGNQPQHF. The CDR3 bases are TGTGCCAGCAACCCCCTCAGTGGCAATCAGCCCCAGCATTTT.

The chain uses TRBV19 and TRBJ2-2; 9 nucleotides match TRBD1. The CDR3 extends over 15 amino acids. With 5 bases clipped from V and 3 bases from J, the junction kept 4 bases outside the gene matches. Germline V gene sequence: CDR1 LNHDA, CDR2 SQIVND (reference sequence). CDR3 sequence reads: CASSRDRVDTGELFF. The CDR3 DNA is TGTGCCAGTAGTCGGGACAGGGTCGACACCGGGGAGCTGTTTTTT.

The J gene is TRBJ2-3, the V gene TRBV30; D is unclear. There are 12 residues in the CDR3. V lost 3 bases and J 0 bases, leaving 4 bases between the germline ends. Germline values: CDR1 GTSNPN, CDR2 SVGIG (reference sequence). CDR3 amino acids: CAWSLSTDTQYF. The CDR3 DNA reads as TGTGCCTGGAGCCTAAGCACAGATACGCAGTATTTT.

This chain links TRBV13 with TRBJ1-2; 7 positions match TRBD1. CDR3 length: 15 amino acids. V lost 5 bases, J lost 4 bases, and 10 bases stayed unmatched. Germline V gene data show CDR1 as PRHDT and CDR2 as FYEKMQ (reference sequence). The CDR3, as DNA: TGTGCCAGCAGCCCTCGGGCCAGGGGGACCTATGGCTACACCTTC. Its translation is CASSPRARGTYGYTF.

The chain joins TRBV28 to TRBJ2-1; 7 bases agree with TRBD1. Germline CDR1 and CDR2: MDHEN and SYDVKM. Trimming at V came to 5 bases and at J to 5 bases, leaving 6 bases not matched to a gene. The CDR3 sequence is 14 residues long. The CDR3 loop reads CASSPIDRDNEQFF. CDR3 sequence (DNA): TGTGCCAGCAGTCCTATCGACAGGGACAATGAGCAGTTCTTC.